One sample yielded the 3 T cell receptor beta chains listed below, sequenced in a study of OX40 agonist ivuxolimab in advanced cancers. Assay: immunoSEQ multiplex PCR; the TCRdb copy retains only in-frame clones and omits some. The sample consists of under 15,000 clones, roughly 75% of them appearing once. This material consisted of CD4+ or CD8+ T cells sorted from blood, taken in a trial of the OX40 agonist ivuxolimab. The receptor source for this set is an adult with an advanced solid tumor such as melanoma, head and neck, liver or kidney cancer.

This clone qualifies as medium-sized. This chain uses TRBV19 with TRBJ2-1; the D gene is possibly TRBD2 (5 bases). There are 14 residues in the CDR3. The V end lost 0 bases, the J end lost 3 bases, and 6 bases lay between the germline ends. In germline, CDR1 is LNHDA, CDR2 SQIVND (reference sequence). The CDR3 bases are TGTGCCAGTAGTATAGACGGGGACTACAATGAGCAGTTCTTC. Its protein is CASSIDGDYNEQFF.

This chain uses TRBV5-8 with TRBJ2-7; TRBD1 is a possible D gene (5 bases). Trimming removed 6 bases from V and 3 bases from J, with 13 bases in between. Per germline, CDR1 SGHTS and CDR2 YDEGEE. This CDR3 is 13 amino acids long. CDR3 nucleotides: TGTGCCAGCAACCAGGGTGGTTACTACGAGCAGTACTTC. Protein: CASNQGGYYEQYF.

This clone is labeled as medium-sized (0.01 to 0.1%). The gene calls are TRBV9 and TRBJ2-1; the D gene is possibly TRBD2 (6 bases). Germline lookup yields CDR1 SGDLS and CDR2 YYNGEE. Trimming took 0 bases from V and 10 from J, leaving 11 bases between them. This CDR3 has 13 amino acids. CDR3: CASSVAGGREQFF. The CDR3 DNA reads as TGTGCCAGCAGCGTAGCCGGGGGAAGGGAGCAGTTCTTC.